A selection of T cell receptor beta chains follows, all from one sample in a study of blood T cell repertoires in COVID-19. The data were produced by immunoSEQ multiplex PCR, yet TCRdb's version contains in-frame clones alone and is incomplete. The profile shows about 240,000 clones, more than 75% of them singletons. The material sequenced was peripheral blood. The receptors were gathered from a woman aged 55 to 70 with active or convalescent COVID-19. The CDR3 runs from the conserved cysteine through the conserved F or W. The order of the fields is D gene, clone size, J gene, V gene, CDR3 protein, CDR3 DNA. D genes are given only for firm matches. Some rows mark clone size as missing; the rest say once, few, many or name a class of expanded clone.

d_gene: .; abundance: .; j_gene: TRBJ2-4; v_gene: TRBV6-5; CDR3aa: CASSSPGAGFIQYF; CDR3nt: TGTGCCAGCAGTTCCCCCGGGGCGGGGTTCATTCAGTACTTC
d_gene: .; abundance: .; j_gene: TRBJ1-2; v_gene: TRBV5-1; CDR3aa: CASSLVPGVNYGYTF; CDR3nt: TGCGCCAGCAGCTTGGTTCCGGGGGTGAACTATGGCTACACCTTC
d_gene: TRBD1; abundance: .; j_gene: TRBJ2-2; v_gene: TRBV7-9; CDR3aa: CASSPAQGVAGELFF; CDR3nt: TGTGCCAGCAGTCCAGCCCAGGGGGTCGCCGGGGAGCTGTTTTTT
d_gene: .; abundance: .; j_gene: TRBJ1-5; v_gene: TRBV7-2; CDR3aa: CASSLSGDNQPQHF; CDR3nt: TGTGCCAGCAGCTTATCGGGGGACAATCAGCCCCAGCATTTT
d_gene: .; abundance: once; j_gene: TRBJ2-7; v_gene: TRBV6-5; CDR3aa: CASTHVSGEQYF; CDR3nt: TGTGCCAGCACCCATGTCTCGGGCGAGCAGTACTTC
d_gene: TRBD2; abundance: .; j_gene: TRBJ2-4; v_gene: TRBV6-5; CDR3aa: CASSYDRTSGKNIQYF; CDR3nt: TGTGCCAGCAGTTACGATCGGACTAGCGGGAAAAACATTCAGTACTTC
d_gene: .; abundance: few; j_gene: TRBJ2-2; v_gene: TRBV19; CDR3aa: CASSISRTAGELFF; CDR3nt: TGTGCCAGTAGTATATCCCGGACAGCCGGGGAGCTGTTTTTT
d_gene: .; abundance: .; j_gene: TRBJ2-3; v_gene: TRBV5-1; CDR3aa: CASSLGQGSPDTQYF; CDR3nt: TGCGCCAGCAGCTTGGGTCAGGGGAGCCCAGATACGCAGTATTTT
d_gene: .; abundance: many; j_gene: TRBJ1-1; v_gene: TRBV10-1; CDR3aa: CASSEYRGTEAFF; CDR3nt: TGCGCCAGCAGTGAGTATCGGGGTACTGAAGCTTTCTTT
d_gene: TRBD2; abundance: .; j_gene: TRBJ2-3; v_gene: TRBV30; CDR3aa: CAWSGGGGTDTQYF; CDR3nt: TGTGCCTGGAGTGGCGGGGGGGGCACAGATACGCAGTATTTT
d_gene: .; abundance: .; j_gene: TRBJ1-1; v_gene: TRBV12-5; CDR3aa: CASGLPGRGDNTEAFF; CDR3nt: TGTGCTAGTGGTTTGCCCGGGCGGGGAGACAACACTGAAGCTTTCTTT
d_gene: .; abundance: once; j_gene: TRBJ1-2; v_gene: TRBV12-3/TRBV12-4; CDR3aa: CASSFSGRDGYTF; CDR3nt: TGTGCCAGCAGTTTTTCGGGCAGGGATGGCTACACCTTC
d_gene: .; abundance: .; j_gene: TRBJ2-3; v_gene: TRBV18; CDR3aa: CASSPVRGATDTQYF; CDR3nt: TGTGCCAGCTCACCCGTCCGGGGGGCCACAGATACGCAGTATTTT
d_gene: .; abundance: few; j_gene: TRBJ1-6; v_gene: TRBV2; CDR3aa: CASSETVVRSPLHF; CDR3nt: TGTGCCAGCAGTGAGACAGTAGTTCGATCACCCCTCCACTTT
d_gene: .; abundance: .; j_gene: TRBJ1-1; v_gene: TRBV27; CDR3aa: CASSLGLRAFF; CDR3nt: TGTGCCAGCAGTTTGGGACTTCGAGCTTTCTTT
d_gene: .; abundance: .; j_gene: TRBJ1-6; v_gene: TRBV3-1/TRBV3-2; CDR3aa: CASSLTGGNSPLHF; CDR3nt: TGTGCCAGCAGCCTAACAGGTGGAAATTCACCCCTCCACTTT
d_gene: TRBD1; abundance: .; j_gene: TRBJ2-1; v_gene: TRBV27; CDR3aa: CASSTGTGSYNEQFF; CDR3nt: TGTGCCAGCAGTACCGGGACAGGGTCATACAATGAGCAGTTCTTC
d_gene: TRBD2; abundance: .; j_gene: TRBJ2-5; v_gene: TRBV19; CDR3aa: CASSTTGGPVETQYF; CDR3nt: TGTGCCAGTAGTACCACGGGGGGGCCGGTTGAGACCCAGTACTTC
d_gene: .; abundance: .; j_gene: TRBJ2-1; v_gene: TRBV29-1; CDR3aa: CSVEKGFNNEQFF; CDR3nt: TGCAGCGTTGAAAAGGGGTTCAACAATGAGCAGTTCTTC
d_gene: .; abundance: many; j_gene: TRBJ1-5; v_gene: TRBV6-5; CDR3aa: CASSPRGVEQPQHF; CDR3nt: TGTGCCAGCAGTCCCCGGGGGGTAGAGCAGCCCCAGCATTTT
d_gene: .; abundance: .; j_gene: TRBJ2-3; v_gene: TRBV4-2; CDR3aa: CASSAGAALTDTQYF; CDR3nt: TGTGCCAGCAGCGCAGGAGCGGCACTCACAGATACGCAGTATTTT
d_gene: TRBD1; abundance: .; j_gene: TRBJ2-2; v_gene: TRBV9; CDR3aa: CASSVDRAGGELFF; CDR3nt: TGTGCCAGCAGCGTCGACAGGGCTGGCGGGGAGCTGTTTTTT
d_gene: TRBD2; abundance: many; j_gene: TRBJ2-4; v_gene: TRBV4-3; CDR3aa: CASSQDGFVAGGTKNIQYF; CDR3nt: TGCGCCAGCAGCCAAGATGGATTTGTAGCGGGGGGGACCAAAAACATTCAGTACTTC
d_gene: .; abundance: once; j_gene: TRBJ1-3; v_gene: TRBV28; CDR3aa: CASSPTSGNTIYF; CDR3nt: TGTGCCAGCAGCCCGACATCGGGAAACACCATATATTTT
d_gene: TRBD2; abundance: .; j_gene: TRBJ2-7; v_gene: TRBV7-9; CDR3aa: CASSPGTTSYEQYF; CDR3nt: TGTGCCAGCAGCCCAGGGACTACCTCCTACGAGCAGTACTTC
d_gene: TRBD2; abundance: .; j_gene: TRBJ2-1; v_gene: TRBV3-1/TRBV3-2; CDR3aa: CASRSTSLSYNEQFF; CDR3nt: TGTGCCAGCAGGTCGACTAGCCTCTCCTACAATGAGCAGTTCTTC
d_gene: .; abundance: .; j_gene: TRBJ1-6; v_gene: TRBV5-4; CDR3aa: CASSLTSGYNSPLHF; CDR3nt: TGTGCCAGCAGCCTAACCTCCGGTTATAATTCACCCCTCCACTTT
d_gene: TRBD2; abundance: .; j_gene: TRBJ2-4; v_gene: TRBV2; CDR3aa: CASSDPGLAGAGGIQYF; CDR3nt: TGTGCCAGCAGTGATCCCGGACTAGCGGGGGCCGGGGGCATTCAGTACTTC
d_gene: .; abundance: .; j_gene: TRBJ2-5; v_gene: TRBV12-5; CDR3aa: CASGLAQGETQYF; CDR3nt: TGTGCTAGTGGTTTGGCGCAGGGAGAGACCCAGTACTTC
d_gene: .; abundance: .; j_gene: TRBJ1-3; v_gene: TRBV5-1; CDR3aa: CASSVQGYRSGNTIYF; CDR3nt: TGCGCCAGCAGCGTACAGGGTTACCGCTCTGGAAACACCATATATTTT
d_gene: .; abundance: .; j_gene: TRBJ2-7; v_gene: TRBV6-2/TRBV6-3; CDR3aa: CASSLQGKDGMVEQYF; CDR3nt: TGTGCCAGCAGTCTCCAGGGAAAAGATGGCATGGTCGAGCAGTACTTC
d_gene: TRBD1; abundance: .; j_gene: TRBJ2-7; v_gene: TRBV7-2; CDR3aa: CASSPRQGAFYEQYF; CDR3nt: TGTGCCAGCAGCCCCCGACAGGGGGCCTTTTACGAGCAGTACTTC
d_gene: TRBD1; abundance: .; j_gene: TRBJ1-2; v_gene: TRBV7-9; CDR3aa: CASSPNPGQGRGYTF; CDR3nt: TGTGCCAGCAGCCCTAACCCGGGACAGGGAAGGGGCTACACCTTC
d_gene: TRBD1; abundance: few; j_gene: TRBJ1-2; v_gene: TRBV4-1; CDR3aa: CASSLSGTGKVYYGYTF; CDR3nt: TGCGCCAGCAGCCTGTCCGGGACAGGGAAAGTTTACTATGGCTACACCTTC
d_gene: TRBD1; abundance: .; j_gene: TRBJ2-5; v_gene: TRBV7-3; CDR3aa: CASSLGPGTGEETQYF; CDR3nt: TGTGCCAGCAGCTTGGGACCCGGGACAGGGGAAGAGACCCAGTACTTC
d_gene: .; abundance: .; j_gene: TRBJ2-5; v_gene: TRBV9; CDR3aa: CASSVERGGLETQYF; CDR3nt: TGTGCCAGCAGCGTAGAGAGGGGGGGCCTCGAGACCCAGTACTTC
d_gene: TRBD2; abundance: .; j_gene: TRBJ2-1; v_gene: TRBV6-2/TRBV6-3; CDR3aa: CASSSPTSGVSYNEQFF; CDR3nt: TGTGCCAGCAGTTCCCCGACTAGCGGGGTCTCCTACAATGAGCAGTTCTTC
d_gene: TRBD2; abundance: once; j_gene: TRBJ2-5; v_gene: TRBV7-9; CDR3aa: CTSSFGRGDGETQYF; CDR3nt: TGTACCAGCAGCTTTGGGCGGGGGGATGGAGAGACCCAGTACTTC
d_gene: TRBD1; abundance: .; j_gene: TRBJ1-4; v_gene: TRBV5-1; CDR3aa: CASSLSMGQGDEKLFF; CDR3nt: TGCGCCAGCAGCTTATCTATGGGACAGGGGGATGAAAAACTGTTTTTT
d_gene: TRBD1; abundance: .; j_gene: TRBJ1-2; v_gene: TRBV29-1; CDR3aa: CSVPRGQGAVGGYTF; CDR3nt: TGCAGCGTTCCAAGGGGACAGGGGGCTGTAGGTGGCTACACCTTC
d_gene: .; abundance: .; j_gene: TRBJ1-2; v_gene: TRBV12-3/TRBV12-4; CDR3aa: CASTPSHGYTF; CDR3nt: TGTGCCAGCACCCCCAGTCATGGCTACACCTTC